The TCR beta chain described here comes from a study of shared clonotypes between healthy human individuals. In the study overall: There were three CD4 naive, three CD4 memory, two CD8 naive and one CD8 memory plates per donor. Study-wide points: A reduction in generation probabilities was seen for non-shared clonotypes relative to those shared by all four donors.

Healthy HIV-negative adults without recent acute infections or vaccinations served as donors. It was into CD45RA+ naive and CD45RA-negative memory subsets that the CD4+ cells were split. The data were produced by immunoSEQ multiplex PCR, yet TCRdb's version contains in-frame clones alone and is incomplete. This sample has about 730,000 clones; about two thirds occur once, and the top ten carry about 1.8%. CDR3 length equals 14 residues. The trim removed 5 bases at V and 0 bases at J, leaving 4 bases unmatched. Germline CDR1 reads MGHRA; CDR2 reads YSYEKL. This clone was counted once. The antigen is not known.

V gene TRBV4-1 combines with J gene TRBJ2-7, with 7 bases aligning to TRBD2. The origin of this receptor is a young woman in good health. Sample: memory CD4+ T cells sorted from blood. Specified subset: CD45RA-negative fraction. In DNA, the CDR3 is TGCGCCAGCAGCTCCCGGACTAGCTCCTACGAGCAGTACTTC. Its translation is CASSSRTSSYEQYF.